The 26 T cell receptor beta chains reported below all come from one sample, sequenced in a study of T-cell reconstitution after alpha-beta-depleted transplantation in children. As it was prepared, the TCRbeta library received unique molecular identifiers. TCRdb called the PCR reads again in MiXCR, with one record for every CDR3 protein. Among 120,000 to 150,000 distinct CDR3 sequences listed, more than 8% were seen once. This specimen was PBMCs, mostly from graft donor cells, taken 180 days after TCRalphabeta/CD19-depleted stem cell transplant. Receptors originate from a female patient between 2 and 15 years old who had a stem cell transplant for congenital amegakaryocytic thrombocytopenia, so the T cells may come from the graft donor.

This clonotype appeared a few times. J is TRBJ1-1 and V is TRBV5-1; D unresolved. This CDR3 comprises 15 residues. Germline assignment: CDR1 SGHRS and CDR2 YFSETQ. The V end was cut by 0 bases, the J end by 0 bases, with 9 bases between. DNA of the CDR3: TGCGCCAGCAGCTTGGGCCCGCAGCTGAACACTGAAGCTTTCTTT. Residues: CASSLGPQLNTEAFF.

In this sample, this clonotype turned up many times. The CDR3 sequence is CASSPYPEERDTQYF. CDR3 nucleotide sequence: TGTGCCAGCAGCCCCTACCCGGAAGAGCGCGATACGCAGTATTTT. The chain combines TRBV3-1 with TRBJ2-3, with D hard to call. The CDR3 is 15 residues long. V was shortened by 4 bases and J by 6 bases, with 17 bases between the two germline ends. The germline V gene has CDR1 LGHDT and CDR2 YNNKEL (reference sequence).

At least ten counts were recorded for this clonotype. The genes are TRBV7-7 and TRBJ2-3; D is possibly TRBD2 (5 bases). CDR1 and CDR2 (germline): SSHAT, FNYEAQ (reference sequence). V gave up 4 bases and J gave up 6 bases, with 8 bases separating them. CDR3 length: 12 residues. CDR3 nucleotides: TGTGCCAGCAGCTCACTAGGCGATACGCAGTATTTT. As protein: CASSSLGDTQYF. The full variable domain, in which reference TRBV7-7 and TRBJ2-3 provide the parts outside the CDR3, is GAGVSQSPRYKVTKRGQDVTLRCDPISSHATLYWYQQALGQGPEFLTYFNYEAQPDKSGLPSDRFSAERPEGSISTLTIQRTEQRDSAMYRCASSSLGDTQYFGPGTRLTVL.

This clonotype was recorded at least ten times. V usage is TRBV6-2 or TRBV6-3 and J usage is TRBJ2-7; D remains unclear. CDR3 length: 14 residues. Germline CDR1 MNHEY, CDR2 SVGEGT. V was cut by 7 bases and J by 0 bases, with 13 bases left in between. CDR3 sequence reads: CASTSPGRSYEQYF. CDR3 DNA: TGTGCCAGCACCTCCCCCGGTCGCTCCTACGAGCAGTACTTC.

In this sample, this clonotype turned up many times. This rearrangement joins TRBV9 to TRBJ2-3, with 9 positions matching TRBD2. J gave up 6 bases and V 0 bases, and 5 bases lay outside the gene matches. The CDR3 is made up of 15 amino acids. From germline, CDR1 is SGDLS and CDR2 YYNGEE. The CDR3 region has the DNA TGTGCCAGCAGCGTAGGTGCGGGAGGGGGCGATACGCAGTATTTT. This translates into CASSVGAGGGDTQYF.

This clonotype appeared many times. The J gene is TRBJ1-1, the V gene TRBV20-1; D is uncertain. The ends were cut back, 1 base at V and 7 bases at J, with 10 bases in the middle. Germline values: CDR1 DFQATT, CDR2 SNEGSKA (reference sequence). This CDR3 comprises 12 residues. In nucleotides, the CDR3 is TGCAGTGCTAGAGTAACGGGGATTGAAGCTTTCTTT. Its translation: CSARVTGIEAFF.

This clonotype came up many times. This rearrangement joins TRBV29-1 to TRBJ1-1, with D possibly matching TRBD1 (6 bases). Germline loops: CDR1 SQVTM, CDR2 ANQGSEA. The V and J ends lost 7 bases and 5 bases respectively, with 14 bases between them. The CDR3 length is 12 residues. CDR3 loop: CSGFRGGTEAFF. Written as DNA, the CDR3 is TGCAGCGGTTTCAGGGGTGGGACTGAAGCTTTCTTT.

This clonotype was picked up many times. J is TRBJ1-6 and V is TRBV5-8; D is unresolved. Trimming took 1 base from V and 3 from J, leaving 8 bases between them. This CDR3 contains 15 residues. Germline CDR1 reads SGHTS; CDR2 reads YDEGEE. The CDR3 sequence: CASSLLGIYNSPLHF. The CDR3 DNA sequence: TGTGCCAGCAGCTTGCTGGGAATCTATAATTCACCCCTCCACTTT.

This clonotype was picked up many times. The genes are TRBV5-1 and TRBJ2-2; D perhaps matches TRBD2 (7 bases). The CDR3 covers 13 residues. Germline CDR1 is SGHRS and CDR2 is YFSETQ. Trimming stripped 6 bases from V and 9 bases from J, with 15 bases between. The CDR3 nucleotides are TGCGCCAGCACCGCGGGGGCAGATCGGGAGCTGTTTTTT. Protein sequence: CASTAGADRELFF.

In its sample, this clonotype was seen a few times. In DNA form, the CDR3 reads TGCAGTGCTCGTATACATCCCAGCTCGGTAGGGTTCCAAGAGACCCAGTACTTC. Protein: CSARIHPSSVGFQETQYF. The rearrangement uses TRBV20-1 and TRBJ2-5; D not certain. Germline assignment: CDR1 DFQATT and CDR2 SNEGSKA (reference sequence). The germline V and J ends were trimmed by 5 bases and 1 base, with 26 bases remaining between them. The CDR3 extends over 18 amino acids.

At least ten counts were recorded for this clonotype. The gene calls are TRBV10-3 and TRBJ2-7; TRBD1 aligns across 12 bases. The V gene's germline CDR1 is ENHRY and CDR2 SYGVKD. The J segment lost 7 bases and the V segment lost 6 bases, leaving 7 bases of the junction unmatched. The CDR3 covers 14 residues. The CDR3 reads CAIRRDRGQSEQYF. CDR3 nucleotide sequence: TGTGCCATCAGACGGGACAGGGGGCAAAGTGAGCAGTACTTC.

Ten or more counts support this clonotype. This rearrangement joins TRBV5-6 to TRBJ2-2; TRBD2 is a possible D gene (6 bases). The germline V and J ends were trimmed by 1 base and 4 bases, with 20 bases remaining between them. Germline V lookup: CDR1 SGHDT, CDR2 YYEEEE. The CDR3 length is 18 residues. This CDR3 is CASSLTKLRGKRTGELFF. In DNA form, the CDR3 reads TGTGCCAGCAGCTTGACCAAGCTACGGGGGAAACGCACCGGGGAGCTGTTTTTT.

This clonotype was picked up many times. This sequence joins TRBV7-8 and TRBJ2-5; the match to TRBD2 covers 7 bases. The V and J ends lost 3 bases and 5 bases, in that order; junction bases with no gene match: 9. This CDR3 region has 15 residues. From germline, CDR1 is SGHVS and CDR2 FQNEAQ. CDR3 DNA: TGTGCCAGCAGCTTCTCGGGAGGAACCTATGAGACCCAGTACTTC. Translating it yields CASSFSGGTYETQYF.

This clonotype was seen at least ten times. The rearrangement links TRBV20-1 to TRBJ1-5; no reliable D call. The CDR3 covers 12 residues. CDR1 is DFQATT and CDR2 is SNEGSKA in the germline V gene (reference sequence). Trimming took 3 bases from V and 8 from J, leaving 11 bases between them. CDR3 loop: CSASASLEPQHF. CDR3 coding DNA: TGCAGTGCTAGCGCGTCCTTAGAGCCCCAGCATTTT.

The rearrangement links TRBV19 to TRBJ1-3; D unclear. V dropped 3 bases and J dropped 4 bases, with 10 bases sitting between them. Germline CDR1 is LNHDA and CDR2 is SQIVND (reference sequence). The CDR3 is made up of 14 amino acids. The CDR3 is CASSMGPAGNTIYF. The CDR3 DNA follows: TGTGCCAGTAGTATGGGTCCAGCGGGAAACACCATATATTTT.

The chain has TRBV12-3 or TRBV12-4 and TRBJ2-3, with 9 bases fitting TRBD1. V lost 7 bases and J lost 4; bases outside the gene matches: 6. This CDR3 is built from 14 residues. CDR3 DNA sequence: TGTGCCAGCATCGTGGACAGGGGAGCAGATACGCAGTATTTT. Translating gives CASIVDRGADTQYF.

This clonotype was observed a handful of times. The rearrangement uses TRBV20-1 and TRBJ2-1, with 8 bases that match TRBD2. Germline CDR1 is DFQATT and CDR2 is SNEGSKA (reference sequence). Losses at the gene ends were 6 bases for V and 3 bases for J; bases not matched to a gene: 7. The CDR3 length is 14 residues. This CDR3 is CSASGGALYNEQFF. In nucleotides, the CDR3 is TGCAGTGCCTCCGGGGGGGCCCTCTACAATGAGCAGTTCTTC.

This clonotype has ten or more counts. The chain joins TRBV28 to TRBJ1-2; D is unresolved. This CDR3 has 15 amino acids. V lost 7 bases and J 1 base, leaving 16 bases between the germline ends. Germline V lookup: CDR1 MDHEN, CDR2 SYDVKM. The CDR3 nucleotides read TGTGCCAGCATGAGAAGTGTGGGATTTAACTATGGCTACACCTTC. It is translated as CASMRSVGFNYGYTF.

This clonotype has a count of ten or more. The rearrangement uses TRBV12-3 or TRBV12-4 and TRBJ2-3; D gene ambiguous. This CDR3 has 16 residues. V lost 5 bases and J lost 3, with 18 bases in between. Here the CDR3 DNA reads TGTGCCAGCAGTACCGATACTGGCTGGGTAACAGATACGCAGTATTTT. It yields the protein CASSTDTGWVTDTQYF.

A word on this clonotype: A much larger clonotype is one base distant, so this may be a read error. The chain carries TRBV10-3 and TRBJ2-3; 9 nucleotides align to TRBD1. Germline V gene lookup returns CDR1 ENHRY and CDR2 SYGVKD. The CDR3 extends over 15 amino acids. The CDR3 DNA is TGTGCCATCAGTGTCTTACAGGGGGCGGGAGATGCGCAGTATTTT. This sequence encodes CAISVLQGAGDAQYF.

The chain employs TRBV20-1 and TRBJ2-7; 15 bases are shared with TRBD2. The CDR3 covers 17 residues. V lost 6 bases, J lost 2 bases, and 11 bases stayed unmatched. Germline lookup yields CDR1 DFQATT and CDR2 SNEGSKA (reference sequence). The CDR3 loop is CSALPGLAGGLTYEQYF. CDR3 DNA sequence: TGCAGTGCGTTACCGGGACTAGCGGGGGGCCTCACCTACGAGCAGTACTTC.

This clonotype was seen at least ten times. The chain joins TRBV11-2 to TRBJ2-3, with D unclear. The V end was cut by 4 bases, the J end by 11 bases, with 10 bases between. CDR1 is SGHAT, CDR2 FQNNGV, per germline. This CDR3 region has 11 residues. The CDR3 region has the DNA TGTGCCAGCAGCTCTGCATGGGTGCAGTATTTT. Protein: CASSSAWVQYF.

This clonotype has at least ten counts. The J gene is TRBJ1-1, the V gene TRBV15; maybe TRBD1 (6 bases). The CDR3 totals 15 residues. The V gene lost 0 bases and the J gene lost 6 bases, with 14 bases spanning the gap. In germline, CDR1 is LNHNV, CDR2 YYDKDF (reference sequence). In DNA form, the CDR3 reads TGTGCCACCAGCAGAGATAACCTCGACAGGCCTGAAGCTTTCTTT. This gives the protein CATSRDNLDRPEAFF.

This clonotype has at least ten counts. The genes are TRBV5-6 and TRBJ2-5; D gene unclear. The CDR3 has 14 residues. CDR1 and CDR2 (germline): SGHDT, YYEEEE. V lost 4 bases, J lost 3 bases, and 13 bases lay in between. CDR3 nucleotides: TGTGCCAGCAGCCCAAGGGTGGGGAAAGAGACCCAGTACTTC. This gives the protein CASSPRVGKETQYF.

Many counts were recorded for this clonotype. The chain couples TRBV10-3 to TRBJ1-1; D may be TRBD1 (6 bases). CDR1 is ENHRY and CDR2 is SYGVKD in the germline V gene. V was clipped by 4 bases and J by 8 bases, with 8 bases between them. This CDR3 region has 11 residues. The CDR3 bases are TGTGCCATCAGTGGGGGGGCAGAAGCTTTCTTT. Its protein is CAISGGAEAFF.

The chain has TRBV12-3 or TRBV12-4 and TRBJ2-1; D is undetermined. With 8 bases removed from V and 8 bases from J, the gap between germline ends came to 7 bases. This CDR3 is built from 10 residues. Here the CDR3 reads CASRGHEQFF. The CDR3 DNA is TGTGCCAGCCGAGGCCATGAGCAGTTCTTC.